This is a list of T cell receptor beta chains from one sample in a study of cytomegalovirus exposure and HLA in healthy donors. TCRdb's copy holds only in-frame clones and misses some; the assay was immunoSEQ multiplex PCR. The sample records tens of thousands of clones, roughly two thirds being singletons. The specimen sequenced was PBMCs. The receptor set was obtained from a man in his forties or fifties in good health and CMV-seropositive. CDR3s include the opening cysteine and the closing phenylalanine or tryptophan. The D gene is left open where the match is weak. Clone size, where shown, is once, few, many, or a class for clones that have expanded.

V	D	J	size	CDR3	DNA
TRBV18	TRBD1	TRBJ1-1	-	CASSPRQGEAFF	TGTGCCAGCTCACCACGACAGGGTGAAGCTTTCTTT
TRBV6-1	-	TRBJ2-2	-	CASSEGSYGELFF	TGTGCCAGCAGTGAAGGTAGTTACGGGGAGCTGTTTTTT
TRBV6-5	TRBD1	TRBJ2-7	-	CASSYGQETYEQYF	TGTGCCAGCAGTTACGGACAGGAAACCTACGAGCAGTACTTC
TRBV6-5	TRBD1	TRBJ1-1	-	CASSLTGGTEAFF	TGTGCCAGCAGCTTGACAGGGGGCACTGAAGCTTTCTTT
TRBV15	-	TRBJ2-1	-	CATSRDVVGVGNEQFF	TGTGCCACCAGCAGAGATGTGGTGGGAGTGGGCAATGAGCAGTTCTTC
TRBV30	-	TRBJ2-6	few	CASRSYGANVLTF	TGTGCCTCCAGGTCGTATGGGGCCAACGTCCTGACTTTC
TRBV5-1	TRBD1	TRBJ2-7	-	CASSSLTGDEQYF	TGCGCCAGCAGCTCCTTGACAGGGGACGAGCAGTACTTC
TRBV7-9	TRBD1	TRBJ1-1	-	CASSTRQGNTEAFF	TGTGCCAGCAGCACCAGACAGGGTAACACTGAAGCTTTCTTT
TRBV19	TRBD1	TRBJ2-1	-	CASSIATGKYNEQFF	TGTGCCAGTAGTATAGCGACAGGGAAATACAATGAGCAGTTCTTC
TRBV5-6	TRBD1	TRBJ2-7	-	CASSPDRAAHEQYF	TGTGCCAGCAGCCCGGACAGGGCGGCCCACGAGCAGTACTTC
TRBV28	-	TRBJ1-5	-	CASSLVGDSNQPQHF	TGTGCCAGCAGTTTGGTCGGAGATAGCAATCAGCCCCAGCATTTT
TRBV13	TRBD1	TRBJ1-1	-	CASSFLRGPMNTEAFF	TGTGCCAGCAGCTTCCTCAGGGGGCCGATGAACACTGAAGCTTTCTTT
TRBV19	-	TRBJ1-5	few	CASSIKIGGQPQHF	TGTGCCAGTAGTATAAAGATCGGGGGGCAGCCCCAGCATTTT
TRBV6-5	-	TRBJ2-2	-	CASSYWTENTGELFF	TGTGCCAGCAGTTACTGGACAGAGAACACCGGGGAGCTGTTTTTT
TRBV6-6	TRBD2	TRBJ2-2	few	CASGWTSGRAGELFF	TGTGCCAGCGGTTGGACTAGCGGGAGGGCCGGGGAGCTGTTTTTT
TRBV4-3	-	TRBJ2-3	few	CASSQEPTPPHTDTQYF	TGCGCCAGCAGCCAAGAACCAACTCCTCCTCATACAGATACGCAGTATTTT
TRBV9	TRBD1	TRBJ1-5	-	CASSTGDSNQPQHF	TGTGCCAGCAGCACAGGGGATAGCAATCAGCCCCAGCATTTT
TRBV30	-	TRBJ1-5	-	CAWSEGGDQPQHF	TGTGCCTGGAGTGAGGGAGGGGATCAGCCCCAGCATTTT
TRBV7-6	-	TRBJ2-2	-	CASSLRLASGELFF	TGTGCCAGCAGCTTACGTCTAGCAAGCGGGGAGCTGTTTTTT
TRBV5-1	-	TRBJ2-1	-	CASSGGQYNEQFF	TGCGCCAGCAGCGGGGGACAATACAATGAGCAGTTCTTC
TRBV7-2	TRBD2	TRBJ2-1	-	CASSLGGRGGNEQFF	TGTGCCAGCAGCCTAGGCGGGAGGGGTGGGAATGAGCAGTTCTTC
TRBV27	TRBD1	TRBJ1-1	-	CASSSRPQGARTEAFF	TGTGCCAGCAGTTCCCGACCGCAGGGGGCCAGGACTGAAGCTTTCTTT
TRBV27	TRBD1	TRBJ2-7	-	CASSLDNTRTGGTYEQYF	TGTGCCAGCAGTTTAGACAACACTCGGACAGGGGGGACCTACGAGCAGTACTTC
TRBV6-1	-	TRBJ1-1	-	CASSETLENTEAFF	TGTGCCAGCAGTGAGACTTTAGAGAACACTGAAGCTTTCTTT
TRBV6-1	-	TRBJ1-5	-	CASDWEIDSNQPQHF	TGTGCCAGTGACTGGGAGATTGACAGCAATCAGCCCCAGCATTTT
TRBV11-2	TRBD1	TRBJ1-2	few	CASSPRTGKAGYTF	TGTGCCAGCAGTCCCCGGACAGGGAAGGCTGGCTACACCTTC
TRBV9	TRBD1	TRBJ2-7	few	CASSVRGDSTYEQYF	TGTGCCAGCAGCGTTAGAGGGGACAGCACCTACGAGCAGTACTTC
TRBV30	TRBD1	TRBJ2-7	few	CAWSAGWGQGAGEQYF	TGTGCCTGGAGTGCAGGGTGGGGACAGGGGGCGGGCGAGCAGTACTTC
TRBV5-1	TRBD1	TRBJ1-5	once	CASSLTGTGQPQHF	TGCGCCAGCAGCTTGACAGGGACAGGGCAGCCCCAGCATTTT
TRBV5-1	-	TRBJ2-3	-	CASSPFGGGTDTQYF	TGCGCCAGCAGCCCTTTTGGCGGGGGCACGGATACGCAGTATTTT
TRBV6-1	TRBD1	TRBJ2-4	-	CASSDYTGQLNIQYF	TGTGCCAGCAGCGACTACACGGGACAGCTAAACATTCAGTACTTC
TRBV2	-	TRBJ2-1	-	CATQPQLVSNEQFF	TGTGCCACCCAACCCCAACTAGTCAGCAATGAGCAGTTCTTC
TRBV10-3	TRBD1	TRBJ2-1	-	CAISTGGTGGSYNEQFF	TGTGCCATATCCACGGGAGGGACAGGGGGCTCCTACAATGAGCAGTTCTTC
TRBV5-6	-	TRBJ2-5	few	CASSLALQETQYF	TGTGCCAGCAGCTTGGCACTCCAAGAGACCCAGTACTTC
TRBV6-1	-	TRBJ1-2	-	CASSLAGGYTF	TGTGCCAGCAGTCTCGCGGGGGGCTACACCTTC
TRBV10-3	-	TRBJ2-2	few	CAISRNPGQGSAGELFF	TGTGCCATCAGTCGCAATCCCGGCCAGGGGAGCGCCGGGGAGCTGTTTTTT
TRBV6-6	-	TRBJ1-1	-	CASSETGGFNTEAFF	TGTGCCAGCAGTGAGACAGGAGGCTTCAACACTGAAGCTTTCTTT
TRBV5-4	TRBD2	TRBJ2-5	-	CASSLGGLAMETQYF	TGTGCCAGCAGCTTGGGGGGACTAGCTATGGAGACCCAGTACTTC
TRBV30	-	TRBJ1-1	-	CAWSRPPDTEAFF	TGTGCCTGGAGCCGGCCGCCGGACACTGAGGCTTTCTTT
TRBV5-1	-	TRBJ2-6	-	CASSLAGVGANVLTF	TGCGCCAGCAGCTTGGCAGGGGTTGGGGCCAACGTCCTGACTTTC
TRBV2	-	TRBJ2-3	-	CASSEPRPQYF	TGTGCCAGCAGTGAACCTAGACCGCAGTATTTT
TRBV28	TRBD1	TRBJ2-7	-	CASSQTDRGPSEQYF	TGTGCCAGCAGCCAGACTGACAGGGGGCCGAGCGAGCAGTACTTC
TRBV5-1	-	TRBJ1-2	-	CASSLEGPYGYTF	TGCGCCAGCAGCTTGGAGGGGCCCTATGGCTACACCTTC
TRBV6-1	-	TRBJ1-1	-	CASTLSAAEAFF	TGTGCCAGCACCCTATCCGCGGCTGAAGCTTTCTTT
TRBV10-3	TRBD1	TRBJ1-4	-	CAISESGQGVNEKLFF	TGTGCCATCAGTGAATCGGGACAGGGGGTTAATGAAAAACTGTTTTTT
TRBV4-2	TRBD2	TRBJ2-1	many	CASSQAGGSFGEQFF	TGTGCCAGCAGCCAAGCGGGAGGTTCATTCGGTGAGCAGTTCTTC
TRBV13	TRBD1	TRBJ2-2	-	CASKGQANTGELFF	TGTGCCAGCAAGGGACAGGCGAACACCGGGGAGCTGTTTTTT
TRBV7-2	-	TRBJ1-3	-	CASSLGQVAGNTIYF	TGTGCCAGCAGCTTGGGGCAGGTCGCTGGAAACACCATATATTTT
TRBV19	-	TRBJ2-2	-	CASSRRANTGELFF	TGTGCCAGTAGCAGACGGGCGAACACCGGGGAGCTGTTTTTT
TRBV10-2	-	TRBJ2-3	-	CASGSGAQYF	TGCGCCTCGGGTTCGGGGGCGCAGTATTTT
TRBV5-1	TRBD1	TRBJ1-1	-	CASSLAPGQGAMNTEAFF	TGCGCCAGCAGCTTGGCCCCCGGACAGGGGGCAATGAACACTGAAGCTTTCTTT
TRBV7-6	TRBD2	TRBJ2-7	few	CASSLEGAGGTTSYEQYF	TGTGCCAGCAGCTTAGAGGGAGCGGGGGGAACGACCTCCTACGAGCAGTACTTC
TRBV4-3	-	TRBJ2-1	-	CASSHTPGGPGQFF	TGCGCCAGCAGCCATACCCCTGGGGGCCCGGGGCAGTTCTTC
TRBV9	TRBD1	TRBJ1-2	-	CASTTGPGGDYGYTF	TGTGCCAGCACCACGGGGCCAGGGGGAGACTATGGCTACACCTTC
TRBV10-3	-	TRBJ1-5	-	CAIGGADSNQPQHF	TGTGCCATCGGGGGGGCGGATAGCAATCAGCCCCAGCATTTT
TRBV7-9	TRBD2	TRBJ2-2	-	CANQKGTSGPGELFF	TGTGCCAACCAAAAAGGGACTAGCGGTCCCGGGGAGCTGTTTTTT
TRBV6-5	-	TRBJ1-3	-	CASSYQGRGGDTIYF	TGTGCCAGCAGTTACCAAGGAAGGGGGGGGGACACCATATATTTT